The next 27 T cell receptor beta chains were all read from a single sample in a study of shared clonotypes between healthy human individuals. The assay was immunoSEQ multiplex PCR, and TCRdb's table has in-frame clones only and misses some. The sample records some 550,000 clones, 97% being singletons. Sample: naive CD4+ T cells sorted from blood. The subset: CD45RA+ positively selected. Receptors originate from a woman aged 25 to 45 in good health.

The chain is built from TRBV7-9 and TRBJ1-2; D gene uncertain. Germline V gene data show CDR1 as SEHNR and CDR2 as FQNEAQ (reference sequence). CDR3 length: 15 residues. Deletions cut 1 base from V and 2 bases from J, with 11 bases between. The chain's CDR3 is CASSLGGRENYGYTF. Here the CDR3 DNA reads TGTGCCAGCAGCTTAGGTGGCAGAGAGAACTATGGCTACACCTTC.

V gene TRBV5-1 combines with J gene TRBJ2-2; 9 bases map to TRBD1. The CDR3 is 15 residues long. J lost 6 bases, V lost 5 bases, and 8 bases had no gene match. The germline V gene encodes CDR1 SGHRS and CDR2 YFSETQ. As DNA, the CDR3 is TGCGCCAGCAGATTCCGGGACAGGGTTGCCGGGGAGCTGTTTTTT. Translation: CASRFRDRVAGELFF.

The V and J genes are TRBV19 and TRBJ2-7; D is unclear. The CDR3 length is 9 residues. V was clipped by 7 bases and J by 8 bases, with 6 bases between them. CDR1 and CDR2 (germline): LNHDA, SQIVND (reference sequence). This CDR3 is CASTPQQYF. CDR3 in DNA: TGTGCCAGTACACCTCAGCAGTACTTC.

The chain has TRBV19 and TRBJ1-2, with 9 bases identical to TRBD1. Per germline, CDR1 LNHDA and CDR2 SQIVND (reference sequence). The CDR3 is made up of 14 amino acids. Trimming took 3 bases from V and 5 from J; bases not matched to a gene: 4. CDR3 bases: TGTGCCAGTAGTATTGTGGACAGGGGATATGGCTACACCTTC. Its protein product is CASSIVDRGYGYTF.

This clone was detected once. CDR3 in DNA: TGTGCCAGCAGTTTCACAACTAGCTCCTACAATGAGCAGTTCTTC. This codes for CASSFTTSSYNEQFF. V is TRBV28 and J is TRBJ2-1; D is possibly TRBD2 (5 bases). The CDR3 has 15 amino acids. V was cut by 3 bases and J by 0 bases, with 9 bases left in between. The germline V gene has CDR1 MDHEN and CDR2 SYDVKM.

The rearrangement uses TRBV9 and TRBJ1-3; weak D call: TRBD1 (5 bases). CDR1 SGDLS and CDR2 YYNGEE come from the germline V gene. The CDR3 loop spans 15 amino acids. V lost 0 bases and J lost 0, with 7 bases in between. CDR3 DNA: TGTGCCAGCAGCGTAGGCAGGGCCTCTGGAAACACCATATATTTT. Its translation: CASSVGRASGNTIYF.

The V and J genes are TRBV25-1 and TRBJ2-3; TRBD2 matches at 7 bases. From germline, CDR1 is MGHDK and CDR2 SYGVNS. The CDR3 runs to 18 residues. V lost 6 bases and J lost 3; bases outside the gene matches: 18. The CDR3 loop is CASSLSGTGLSYTDTQYF. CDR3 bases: TGTGCCAGCAGCCTATCCGGGACGGGACTAAGTTATACAGATACGCAGTATTTT.

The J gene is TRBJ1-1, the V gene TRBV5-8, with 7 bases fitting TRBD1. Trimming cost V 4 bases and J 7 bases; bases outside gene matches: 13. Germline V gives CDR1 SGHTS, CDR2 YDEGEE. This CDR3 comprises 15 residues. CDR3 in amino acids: CASSGNRGEQGEAFF. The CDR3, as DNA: TGTGCCAGCAGCGGCAACAGGGGAGAACAGGGTGAAGCTTTCTTT. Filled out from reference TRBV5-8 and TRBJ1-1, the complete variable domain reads EAGVTQSPTHLIKTRGQQATLRCSPISGHTSVYWYQQALGLGLQFLLWYDEGEERNRGNFPPRFSGRQFPNYSSELNVNALELEDSALYLCASSGNRGEQGEAFFGQGTRLTVV.

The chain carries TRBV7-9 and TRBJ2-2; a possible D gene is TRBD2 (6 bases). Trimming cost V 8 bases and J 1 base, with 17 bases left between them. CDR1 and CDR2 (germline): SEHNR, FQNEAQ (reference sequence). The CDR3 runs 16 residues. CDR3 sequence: CASCFEVAVNTGELFF. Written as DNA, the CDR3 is TGTGCCAGCTGTTTTGAAGTAGCGGTGAACACCGGGGAGCTGTTTTTT.

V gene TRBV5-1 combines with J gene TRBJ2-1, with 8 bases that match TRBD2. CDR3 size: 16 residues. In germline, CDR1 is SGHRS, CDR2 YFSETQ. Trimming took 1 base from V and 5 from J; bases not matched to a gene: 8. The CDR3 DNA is TGCGCCAGCAGCTTGTTGGTCGGGAGGGAAAACAATGAGCAGTTCTTC. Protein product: CASSLLVGRENNEQFF.

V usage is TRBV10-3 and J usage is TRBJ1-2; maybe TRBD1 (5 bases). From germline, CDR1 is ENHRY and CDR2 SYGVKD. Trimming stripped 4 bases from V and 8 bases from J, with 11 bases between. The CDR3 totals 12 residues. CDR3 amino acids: CAISGSGRGYTF. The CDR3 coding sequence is TGTGCCATCAGTGGATCAGGGAGAGGCTACACCTTC.

The chain's CDR3 is CASKNGLAGGAPNEQFF. The CDR3 DNA reads TGTGCCAGCAAAAATGGACTAGCGGGAGGTGCCCCAAATGAGCAGTTCTTC. The chain is built from TRBV28 and TRBJ2-1, with TRBD2 matching over 14 bases. The CDR3 is 17 amino acids. J was trimmed by 7 bases and V by 7 bases; bases with no gene match: 12. CDR1 and CDR2 (germline): MDHEN, SYDVKM.

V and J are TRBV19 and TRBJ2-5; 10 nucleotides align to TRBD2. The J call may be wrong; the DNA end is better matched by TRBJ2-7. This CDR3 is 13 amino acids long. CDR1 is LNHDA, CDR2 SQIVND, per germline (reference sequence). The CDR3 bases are TGTGCCACCACCGGGACTAGCGCCTACGAGCAGTACTTC. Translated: CATTGTSAYEQYF.

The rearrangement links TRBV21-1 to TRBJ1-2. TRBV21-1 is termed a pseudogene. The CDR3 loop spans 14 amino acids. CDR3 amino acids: CASSKARQVHGYTF. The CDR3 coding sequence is TGTGCCAGCAGCAAAGCGCGGCAGGTCCATGGCTACACCTTC.

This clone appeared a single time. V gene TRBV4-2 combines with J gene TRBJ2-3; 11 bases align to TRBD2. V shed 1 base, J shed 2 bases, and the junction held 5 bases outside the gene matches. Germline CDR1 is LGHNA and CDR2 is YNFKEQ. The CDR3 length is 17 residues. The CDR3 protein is CASSQAGSGRVTDTQYF. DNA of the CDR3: TGTGCCAGCAGCCAAGCCGGTAGCGGGAGGGTCACAGATACGCAGTATTTT.

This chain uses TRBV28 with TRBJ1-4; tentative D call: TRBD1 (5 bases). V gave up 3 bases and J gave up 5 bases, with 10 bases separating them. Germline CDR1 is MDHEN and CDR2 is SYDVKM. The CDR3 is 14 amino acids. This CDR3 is CASSFGGLNEKLFF. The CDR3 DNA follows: TGTGCCAGCAGTTTTGGGGGGTTGAATGAAAAACTGTTTTTT.

The CDR3 is CASSSSATGQVDYGYTF. CDR3 coding DNA: TGTGCCAGCAGCTCCTCAGCTACGGGACAGGTGGACTATGGCTACACCTTC. The chain employs TRBV14 and TRBJ1-2; 8 positions agree with TRBD1. J lost 3 bases, V lost 5 bases, and 14 bases had no gene match. The length of the CDR3 is 17 residues. In germline, CDR1 is SGHDN, CDR2 FVKESK.

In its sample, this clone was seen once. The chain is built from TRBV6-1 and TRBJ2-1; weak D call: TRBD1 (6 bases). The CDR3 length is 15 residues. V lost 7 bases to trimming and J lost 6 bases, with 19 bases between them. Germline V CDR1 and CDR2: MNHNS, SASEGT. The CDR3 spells CASTPRGEVGNEQFF. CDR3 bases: TGTGCCAGCACCCCCAGGGGTGAGGTTGGCAATGAGCAGTTCTTC.

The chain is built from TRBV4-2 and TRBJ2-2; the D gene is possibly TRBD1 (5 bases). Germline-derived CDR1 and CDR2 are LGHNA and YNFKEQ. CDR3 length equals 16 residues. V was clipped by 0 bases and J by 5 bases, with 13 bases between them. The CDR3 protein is CASSQDGADLTGELFF. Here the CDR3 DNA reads TGTGCCAGCAGCCAAGATGGGGCAGACCTAACCGGGGAGCTGTTTTTT.

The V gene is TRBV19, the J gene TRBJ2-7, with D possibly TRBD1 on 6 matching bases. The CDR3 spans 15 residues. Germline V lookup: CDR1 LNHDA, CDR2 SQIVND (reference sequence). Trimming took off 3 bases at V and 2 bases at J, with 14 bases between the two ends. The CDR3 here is CASSIQKQGAYEQYF. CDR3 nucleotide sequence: TGTGCCAGTAGTATCCAGAAACAGGGCGCCTACGAGCAGTACTTC.

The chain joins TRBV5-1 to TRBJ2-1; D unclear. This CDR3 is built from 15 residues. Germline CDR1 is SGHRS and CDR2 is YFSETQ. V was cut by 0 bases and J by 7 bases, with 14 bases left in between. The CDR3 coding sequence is TGCGCCAGCAGCTTGGACCCGGGCAACCGTAATGAGCAGTTCTTC. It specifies CASSLDPGNRNEQFF.

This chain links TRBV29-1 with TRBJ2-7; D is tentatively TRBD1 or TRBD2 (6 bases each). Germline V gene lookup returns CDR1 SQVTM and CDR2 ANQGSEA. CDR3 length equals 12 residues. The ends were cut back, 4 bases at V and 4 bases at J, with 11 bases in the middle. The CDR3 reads CSVGGAVYEQYF. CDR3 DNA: TGCAGCGTTGGGGGGGCTGTATACGAGCAGTACTTC.

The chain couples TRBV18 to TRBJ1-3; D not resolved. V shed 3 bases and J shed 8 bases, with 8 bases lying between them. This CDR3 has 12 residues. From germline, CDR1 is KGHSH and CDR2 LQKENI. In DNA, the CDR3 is TGTGCCAGCTCACCTGAAGGTGACACCATATATTTT. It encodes CASSPEGDTIYF.

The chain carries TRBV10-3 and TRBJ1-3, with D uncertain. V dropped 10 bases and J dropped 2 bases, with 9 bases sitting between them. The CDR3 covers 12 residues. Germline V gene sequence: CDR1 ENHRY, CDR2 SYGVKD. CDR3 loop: CARSQTGNTIYF. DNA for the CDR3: TGTGCCAGAAGCCAGACTGGAAACACCATATATTTT.

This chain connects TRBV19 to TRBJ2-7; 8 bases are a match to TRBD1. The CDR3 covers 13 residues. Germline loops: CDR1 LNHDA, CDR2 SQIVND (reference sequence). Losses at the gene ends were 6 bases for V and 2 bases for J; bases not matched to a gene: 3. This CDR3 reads CASSRGRTYEQYF. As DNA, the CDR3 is TGTGCCAGTAGCAGGGGGCGAACCTACGAGCAGTACTTC.

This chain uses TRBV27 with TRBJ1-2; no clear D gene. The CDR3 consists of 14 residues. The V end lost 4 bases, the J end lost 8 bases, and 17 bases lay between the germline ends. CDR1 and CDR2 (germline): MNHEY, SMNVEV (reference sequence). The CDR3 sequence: CASSSQPELRGYTF. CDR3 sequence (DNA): TGTGCCAGCAGTTCACAGCCAGAGCTTCGGGGCTACACCTTC.

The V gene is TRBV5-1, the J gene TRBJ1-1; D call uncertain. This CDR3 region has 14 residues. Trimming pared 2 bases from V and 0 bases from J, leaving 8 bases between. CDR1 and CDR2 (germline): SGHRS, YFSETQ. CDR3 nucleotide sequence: TGCGCCAGCAGCTTTGAGGGTCTGAACACTGAAGCTTTCTTT. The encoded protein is CASSFEGLNTEAFF.